This T cell receptor (beta chain) originates from a study of shared clonotypes between healthy human individuals. Overall study results and limits: Sharing of clonotypes among donors was expected to vary with sequencing depth. Investigators collected only blood, and repertoires in tissues likely differ.

Researchers drew on approximately 92 million PBMCs for genomic DNA from unsorted samples. Looked up from germline, CDR1 is MNHNS and CDR2 is SASEGT. Trimming cost V 0 bases and J 1 base, with 11 bases left between them. This CDR3 region has 16 residues. Concerning this clone: Its antigen is currently unknown.

This table comes from immunoSEQ multiplex PCR, and its TCRdb copy is limited to in-frame clones, with some not included. The table includes 550,000 to 600,000 clones, around three quarters detected once. This TCR was sampled from a woman in her thirties or forties in good health. Some clones in this sample may be carry-over from other donors' samples. This chain connects TRBV6-1 to TRBJ2-3, with D possibly TRBD1 on 6 matching bases. Sequencing was performed on PBMCs. The CDR3, as DNA: TGTGCCAGCAGTGAAGCGAGGGGGTGGGGCACAGATACGCAGTATTTT. Translation: CASSEARGWGTDTQYF.